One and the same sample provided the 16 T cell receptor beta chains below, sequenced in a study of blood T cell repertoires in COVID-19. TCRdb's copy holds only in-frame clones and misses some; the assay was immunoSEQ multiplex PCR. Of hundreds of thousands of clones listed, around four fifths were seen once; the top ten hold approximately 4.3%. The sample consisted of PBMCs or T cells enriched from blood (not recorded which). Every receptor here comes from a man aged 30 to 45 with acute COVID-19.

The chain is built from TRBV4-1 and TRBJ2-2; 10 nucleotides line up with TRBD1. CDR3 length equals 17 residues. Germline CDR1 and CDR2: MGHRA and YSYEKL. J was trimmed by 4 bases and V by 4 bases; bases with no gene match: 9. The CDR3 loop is CASSRTSGTGATGELFF. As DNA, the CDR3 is TGCGCCAGCAGCCGAACATCCGGGACAGGGGCCACCGGGGAGCTGTTTTTT.

In DNA form, the CDR3 reads TGTGCCAGCAGTTTATCAGGGGGCGCTGAAGCTTTCTTT. Amino acids: CASSLSGGAEAFF. The J gene is TRBJ1-1, the V gene TRBV27, with 7 positions matching TRBD1. V trimming: 0 bases; J trimming: 6 bases; junction bases outside the gene matches: 1. Looked up from germline, CDR1 is MNHEY and CDR2 is SMNVEV (reference sequence). The CDR3 covers 13 residues.

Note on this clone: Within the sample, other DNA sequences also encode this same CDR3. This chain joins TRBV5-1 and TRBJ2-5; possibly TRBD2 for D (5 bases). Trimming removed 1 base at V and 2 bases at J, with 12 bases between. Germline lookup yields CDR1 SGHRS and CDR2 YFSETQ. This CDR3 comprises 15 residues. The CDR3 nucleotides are TGCGCCAGCAGCTTGCGCGGACTTCCTCAAGAGACCCAGTACTTC. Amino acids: CASSLRGLPQETQYF.

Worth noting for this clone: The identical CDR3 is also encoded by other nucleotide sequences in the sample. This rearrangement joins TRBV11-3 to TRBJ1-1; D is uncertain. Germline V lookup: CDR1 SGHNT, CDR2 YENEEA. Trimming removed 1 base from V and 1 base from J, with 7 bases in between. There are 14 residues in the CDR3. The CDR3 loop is CASSLGRGNTEAFF. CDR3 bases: TGTGCCAGCAGCTTAGGGCGAGGGAACACTGAAGCTTTCTTT. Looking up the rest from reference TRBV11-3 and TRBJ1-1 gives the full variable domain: EAGVVQSPRYKIIEKKQPVAFWCNPISGHNTLYWYLQNLGQGPELLIRYENEEAVDDSQLPKDRFSAERLKGVDSTLKIQPAELGDSAVYLCASSLGRGNTEAFFGQGTRLTVV.

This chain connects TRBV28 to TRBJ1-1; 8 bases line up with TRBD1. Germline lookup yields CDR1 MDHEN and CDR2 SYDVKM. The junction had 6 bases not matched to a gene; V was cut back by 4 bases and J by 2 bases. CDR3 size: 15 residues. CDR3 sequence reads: CASSSTGGGNTEAFF. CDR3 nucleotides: TGTGCCAGCAGTTCCACAGGGGGTGGTAACACTGAAGCTTTCTTT.

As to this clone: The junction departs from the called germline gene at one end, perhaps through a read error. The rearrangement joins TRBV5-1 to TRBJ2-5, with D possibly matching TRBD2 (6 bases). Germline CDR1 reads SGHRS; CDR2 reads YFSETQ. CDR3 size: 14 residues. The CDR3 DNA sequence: TGTGCCAGCACCCCCCGTGGCGGGACTGAGACCCAGTACTTC. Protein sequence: CASTPRGGTETQYF.

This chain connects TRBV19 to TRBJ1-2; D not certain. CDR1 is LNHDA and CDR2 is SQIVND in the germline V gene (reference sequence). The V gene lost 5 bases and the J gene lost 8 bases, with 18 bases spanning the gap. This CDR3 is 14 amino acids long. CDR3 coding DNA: TGTGCCAGTAGTCTCGGACGGGGAACTGACGGCTACACCTTC. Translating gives CASSLGRGTDGYTF.

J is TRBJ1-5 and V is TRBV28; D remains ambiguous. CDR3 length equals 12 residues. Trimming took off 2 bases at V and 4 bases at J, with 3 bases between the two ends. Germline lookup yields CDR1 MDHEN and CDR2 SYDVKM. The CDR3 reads CASSLPNQPQHF. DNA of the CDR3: TGTGCCAGCAGTTTACCGAATCAGCCCCAGCATTTT.

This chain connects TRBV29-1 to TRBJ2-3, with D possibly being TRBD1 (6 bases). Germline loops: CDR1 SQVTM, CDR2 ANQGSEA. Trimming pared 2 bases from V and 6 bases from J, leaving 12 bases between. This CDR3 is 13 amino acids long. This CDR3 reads CSVEKGGRDTQYF. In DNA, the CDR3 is TGCAGCGTTGAAAAAGGGGGAAGGGATACGCAGTATTTT.

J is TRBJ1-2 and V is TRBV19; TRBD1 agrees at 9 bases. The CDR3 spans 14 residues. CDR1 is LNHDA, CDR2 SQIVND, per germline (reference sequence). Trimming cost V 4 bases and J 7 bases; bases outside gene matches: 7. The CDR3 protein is CASSNTGGAAGYTF. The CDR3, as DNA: TGTGCCAGTAGTAATACAGGGGGCGCGGCTGGCTACACCTTC.

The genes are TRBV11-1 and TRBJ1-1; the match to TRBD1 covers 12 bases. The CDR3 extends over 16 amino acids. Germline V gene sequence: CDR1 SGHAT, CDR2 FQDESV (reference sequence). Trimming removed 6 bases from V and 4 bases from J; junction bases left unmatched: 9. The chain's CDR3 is CASRNRDRGLGTEAFF. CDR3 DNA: TGTGCCAGCAGGAATCGGGACAGGGGGCTTGGCACTGAAGCTTTCTTT.

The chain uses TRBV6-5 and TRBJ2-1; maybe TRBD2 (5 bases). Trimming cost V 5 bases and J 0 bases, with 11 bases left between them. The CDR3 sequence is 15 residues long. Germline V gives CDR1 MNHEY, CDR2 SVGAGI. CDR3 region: CASSSPAGSYNEQFF. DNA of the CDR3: TGTGCCAGCAGTAGTCCGGCGGGCTCCTACAATGAGCAGTTCTTC.

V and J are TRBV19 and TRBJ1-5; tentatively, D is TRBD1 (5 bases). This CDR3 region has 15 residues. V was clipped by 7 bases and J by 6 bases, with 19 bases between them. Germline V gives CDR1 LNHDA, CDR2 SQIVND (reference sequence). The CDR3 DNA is TGTGCCAGTATTCGAACAGGTGGAAGGGGTCAGCCCCAGCATTTT. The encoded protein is CASIRTGGRGQPQHF.

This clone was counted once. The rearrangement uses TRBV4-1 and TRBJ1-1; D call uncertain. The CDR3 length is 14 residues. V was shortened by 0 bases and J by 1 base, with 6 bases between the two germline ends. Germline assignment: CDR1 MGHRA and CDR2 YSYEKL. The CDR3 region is CASSQDSPNTEAFF. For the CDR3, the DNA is TGCGCCAGCAGCCAAGATAGCCCGAACACTGAAGCTTTCTTT.

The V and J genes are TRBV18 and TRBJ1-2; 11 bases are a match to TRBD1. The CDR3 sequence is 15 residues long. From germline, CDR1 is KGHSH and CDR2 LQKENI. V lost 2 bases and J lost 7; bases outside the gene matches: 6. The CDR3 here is CASSPGGQGAFGYTF. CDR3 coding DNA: TGTGCCAGCTCACCAGGAGGACAGGGGGCTTTTGGCTACACCTTC.

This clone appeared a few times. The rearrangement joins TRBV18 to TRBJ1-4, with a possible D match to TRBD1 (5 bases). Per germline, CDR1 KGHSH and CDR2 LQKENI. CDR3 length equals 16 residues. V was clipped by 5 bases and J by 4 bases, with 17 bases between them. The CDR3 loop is CASSGSTGELNEKLFF. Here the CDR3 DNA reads TGTGCCAGCTCAGGATCTACGGGGGAACTTAATGAAAAACTGTTTTTT.